This T cell receptor (beta chain) was identified during a study of cytomegalovirus exposure and HLA in healthy donors. Concerning this clone: Its antigen is as yet unknown.

General study results and limits: TCR beta chains numbering approximately 150 were designated cytomegalovirus-associated. A subsequent analysis found that TCR clusters from the first cohort also tended to co-occur in the 120 or so validation repertoires, with roughly 95% of cluster scores above 0.

In germline, CDR1 is SNHLY, CDR2 FYNNEI. The V end was cut by 6 bases, the J end by 7 bases, with 21 bases between. This CDR3 comprises 16 residues. Data came from immunoSEQ multiplex PCR; TCRdb stores just in-frame clones and leaves some out. The sample lists fewer than 350,000 clones, approximately 88% seen once, with over 0.85% in the top ten. Input material: PBMCs. The sequence derives from a woman under 30 in good health and CMV-seronegative. This sequence joins TRBV2 and TRBJ1-4, with D perhaps matching TRBD1 (5 bases). The CDR3 spells CASSLTIPAGLEKLFF. DNA of the CDR3: TGTGCCAGCAGCCTAACTATCCCCGCAGGGCTTGAAAAACTGTTTTTT.